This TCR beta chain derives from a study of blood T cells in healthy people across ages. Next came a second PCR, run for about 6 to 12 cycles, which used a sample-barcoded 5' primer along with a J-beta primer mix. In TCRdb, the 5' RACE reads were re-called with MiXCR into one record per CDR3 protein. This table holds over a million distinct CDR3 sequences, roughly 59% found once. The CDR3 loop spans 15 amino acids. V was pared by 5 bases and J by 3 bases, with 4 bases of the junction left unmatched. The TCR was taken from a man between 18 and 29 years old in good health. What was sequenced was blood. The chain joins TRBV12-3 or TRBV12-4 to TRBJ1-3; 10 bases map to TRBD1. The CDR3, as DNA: TGTGCCAGCAGTCGGGACAGGGGCCTTGGAAACACCATATATTTT. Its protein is CASSRDRGLGNTIYF.